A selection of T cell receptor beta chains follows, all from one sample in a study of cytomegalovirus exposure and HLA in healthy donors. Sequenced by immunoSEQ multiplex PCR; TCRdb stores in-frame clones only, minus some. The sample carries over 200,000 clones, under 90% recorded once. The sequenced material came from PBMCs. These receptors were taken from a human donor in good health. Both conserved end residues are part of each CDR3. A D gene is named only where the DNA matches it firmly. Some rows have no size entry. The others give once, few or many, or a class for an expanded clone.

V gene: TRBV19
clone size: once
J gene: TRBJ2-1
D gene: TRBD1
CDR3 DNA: TGTGCCAGTAGTGTACAACAGGGGGTCGATGAGCAGTTCTTC
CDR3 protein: CASSVQQGVDEQFF

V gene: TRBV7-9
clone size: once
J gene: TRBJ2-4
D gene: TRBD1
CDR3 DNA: TGTGCCAGCACCATGACAGGGGTAGCCAAAAACATTCAGTACTTC
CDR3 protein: CASTMTGVAKNIQYF

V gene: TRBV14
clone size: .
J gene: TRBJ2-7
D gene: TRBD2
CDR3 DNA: TGTGCCAGCAGCGAGGGACTAGCGGGAGTTCACGAGCAGTACTTC
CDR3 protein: CASSEGLAGVHEQYF

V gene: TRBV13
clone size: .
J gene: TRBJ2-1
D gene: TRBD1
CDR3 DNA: TGTGCCAGCAGCTCGCGACCAGGGGGCCCCAATGAGCAGTTCTTC
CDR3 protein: CASSSRPGGPNEQFF

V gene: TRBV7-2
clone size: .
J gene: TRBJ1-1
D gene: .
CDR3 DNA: TGTGCCAGCAGCTTAGATAGGGGCCTTTGGCACACTGAAGCTTTCTTT
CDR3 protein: CASSLDRGLWHTEAFF

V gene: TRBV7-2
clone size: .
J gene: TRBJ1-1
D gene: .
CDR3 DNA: TGTGCCAGCAGCCCAGGGGCCCCGAACACTGAAGCTTTCTTT
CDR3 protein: CASSPGAPNTEAFF

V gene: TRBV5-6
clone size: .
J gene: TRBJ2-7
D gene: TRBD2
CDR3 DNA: TGTGCCAGCAGCTTACTAGCGATTACCTACGAGCAGTACTTC
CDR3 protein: CASSLLAITYEQYF

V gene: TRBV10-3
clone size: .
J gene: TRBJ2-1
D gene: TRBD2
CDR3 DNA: TGTGCCATCAGACCGGGACTAGCGGTGATAGAGCAGTTCTTC
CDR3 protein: CAIRPGLAVIEQFF

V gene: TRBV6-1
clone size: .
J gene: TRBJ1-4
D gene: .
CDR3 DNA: TGTGCCAGCAGTGAAGGTTCGGCAACTAATGAAAAACTGTTTTTT
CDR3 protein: CASSEGSATNEKLFF

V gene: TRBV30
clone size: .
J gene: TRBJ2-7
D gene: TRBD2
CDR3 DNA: TGTGCCTGGAGGGCGGGAGGGCCAGACGAGCAGTACTTC
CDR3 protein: CAWRAGGPDEQYF

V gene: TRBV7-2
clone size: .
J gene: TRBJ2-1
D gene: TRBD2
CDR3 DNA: TGTGCCAGCAGCTGGACTAGCGGGAGGGTAGGGGAGCAGTTCTTC
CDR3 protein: CASSWTSGRVGEQFF

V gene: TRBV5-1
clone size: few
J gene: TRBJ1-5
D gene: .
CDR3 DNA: TGCGCCAGCAGCCCCGCAGGGGCGGGTGGTCAGCCCCAGCATTTT
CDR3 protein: CASSPAGAGGQPQHF

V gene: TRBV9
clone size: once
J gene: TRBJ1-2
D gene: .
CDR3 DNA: TGTGCCAGCAGCGTATTGACAGGCGGCTACACCTTC
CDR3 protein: CASSVLTGGYTF

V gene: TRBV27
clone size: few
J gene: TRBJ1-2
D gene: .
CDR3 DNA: TGTGCCAGCAGTCTTAAACCGGCTAACTATGGCTACACCTTC
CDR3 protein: CASSLKPANYGYTF

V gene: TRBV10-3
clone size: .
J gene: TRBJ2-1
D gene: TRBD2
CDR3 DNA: TGTGCCATCAGTGGAGAGGGAGGGTCATACAATGAGCAGTTCTTC
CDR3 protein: CAISGEGGSYNEQFF

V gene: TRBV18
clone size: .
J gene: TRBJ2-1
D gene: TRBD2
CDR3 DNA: TGTGCCAGCTCACGGGGGACTAGCGGGAGGAGGCAGTTCTTC
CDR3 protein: CASSRGTSGRRQFF

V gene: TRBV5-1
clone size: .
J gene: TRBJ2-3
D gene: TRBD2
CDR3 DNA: TGCGCCAGCAGCTTGAGGCTAGCGGGGGCCCTCACAGATACGCAGTATTTT
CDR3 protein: CASSLRLAGALTDTQYF

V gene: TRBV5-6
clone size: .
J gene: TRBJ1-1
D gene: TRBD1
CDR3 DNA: TGTGCCAGCAGCCGGCTATGGGACAGGGGAGATAGGACTGAAGCTTTCTTT
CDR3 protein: CASSRLWDRGDRTEAFF

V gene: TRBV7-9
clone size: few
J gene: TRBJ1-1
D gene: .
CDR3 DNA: TGTGCCAGCAGCTTAGGTCAGGGTAACACTGAAGCTTTCTTT
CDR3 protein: CASSLGQGNTEAFF

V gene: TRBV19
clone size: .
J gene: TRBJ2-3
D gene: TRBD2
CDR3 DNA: TGTGCCAGTAAACTAGCGGGAGGGGGAGATACGCAGTATTTT
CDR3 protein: CASKLAGGGDTQYF

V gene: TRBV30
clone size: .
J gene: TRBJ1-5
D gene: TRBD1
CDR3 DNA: TGTGCCTGGAGTGTAGGCGGACAGGGGAATCAGCCCCAGCATTTT
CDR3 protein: CAWSVGGQGNQPQHF

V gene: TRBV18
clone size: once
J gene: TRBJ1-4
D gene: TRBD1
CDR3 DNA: TGTGCCAGCTCATCACAGGGGCCGAATGAAAAACTGTTTTTT
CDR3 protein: CASSSQGPNEKLFF

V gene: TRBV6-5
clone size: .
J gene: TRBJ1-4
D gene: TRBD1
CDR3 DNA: TGTGCCAGCAGGAGGACAGGAGATGAAAAACTGTTTTTT
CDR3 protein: CASRRTGDEKLFF

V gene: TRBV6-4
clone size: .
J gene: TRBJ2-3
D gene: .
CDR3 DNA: TGTGCCCCAAGACAGCCTAGAAGCATGTACCCAGATACGCAGTATTTT
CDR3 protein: CAPRQPRSMYPDTQYF